The 20 T cell receptor beta chains in this list originate from one sample, sequenced in a study of OX40 agonist ivuxolimab in advanced cancers. Clones were sequenced by immunoSEQ multiplex PCR, and TCRdb holds only the in-frame ones, with some missing. Among 30,000 to 45,000 clones listed, about nine tenths were seen once. Sequencing was performed on CD4+ or CD8+ T cells sorted from blood, taken in a trial of the OX40 agonist ivuxolimab. These receptors were collected from an adult with an advanced solid tumor such as melanoma, head and neck, liver or kidney cancer.

The rearrangement links TRBV7-2 to TRBJ2-7, with a possible D match to TRBD1 (5 bases). The CDR3 covers 15 residues. V shed 3 bases and J shed 2 bases, with 14 bases lying between them. From germline, CDR1 is SGHTA and CDR2 FQGNSA. In DNA, the CDR3 is TGTGCCAGCAGCTTGAGTGTTGGCAGGGCCTACGAGCAGTACTTC. Its translation is CASSLSVGRAYEQYF.

V is TRBV5-4 and J is TRBJ1-1; D remains ambiguous. This CDR3 has 13 residues. V was trimmed by 0 bases and J by 2 bases, leaving 5 bases between them. Germline CDR1 SGHNT, CDR2 YYREEE (reference sequence). Here the CDR3 reads CASSLAVNTEAFF. The CDR3 DNA reads as TGTGCCAGCAGCTTGGCCGTTAACACTGAAGCTTTCTTT.

The chain uses TRBV25-1 and TRBJ1-2; D perhaps matches TRBD1 (5 bases). Trimming stripped 2 bases from V and 4 bases from J, with 11 bases between. The CDR3 is 14 amino acids. CDR1 MGHDK and CDR2 SYGVNS come from the germline V gene. CDR3 loop: CASSEPGTSYGYTF. DNA for the CDR3: TGTGCCAGCAGTGAACCCGGGACTAGCTATGGCTACACCTTC.

J is TRBJ1-5 and V is TRBV7-3, with D hard to call. Trimming pared 5 bases from V and 15 bases from J, leaving 5 bases between. The CDR3 contains 8 residues. Germline V CDR1 and CDR2: SGHTA, FQGTGA. The CDR3 DNA sequence: TGTGCCAGCAGCCGGGGGCATTTT. It specifies CASSRGHF.

V gene TRBV7-9 combines with J gene TRBJ2-1, with D hard to call. Germline values: CDR1 SEHNR, CDR2 FQNEAQ (reference sequence). V lost 5 bases to trimming and J lost 0 bases, with 11 bases between them. This CDR3 is 15 amino acids long. The CDR3 here is CASSPRTGSYNEQFF. The CDR3 coding sequence is TGTGCCAGCAGCCCCAGGACGGGCTCCTACAATGAGCAGTTCTTC.

This clone has just a few counts. The chain is built from TRBV30 and TRBJ1-2; tentatively, D is TRBD1 (6 bases). The V end lost 3 bases, the J end lost 4 bases, and 9 bases lay between the germline ends. The CDR3 runs 12 residues. Germline V CDR1 and CDR2: GTSNPN, SVGIG (reference sequence). The CDR3 protein is CAWSGQIYGYTF. CDR3 DNA sequence: TGTGCCTGGAGCGGACAGATCTATGGCTACACCTTC.

This chain connects TRBV11-3 to TRBJ2-1; D gene unclear. This CDR3 has 12 residues. In germline, CDR1 is SGHNT, CDR2 YENEEA. V lost 5 bases to trimming and J lost 5 bases, with 7 bases between them. The chain's CDR3 is CASSNEHNEQFF. The DNA for the CDR3 is TGTGCCAGCAGCAACGAGCACAATGAGCAGTTCTTC.

J is TRBJ2-1 and V is TRBV29-1, with D perhaps assigned TRBD1 or TRBD2 (6 bases each). Between the trimmed V and J ends, which lost 8 bases and 0 bases, there was a span of 17 bases. Germline-derived CDR1 and CDR2 are SQVTM and ANQGSEA. This CDR3 has 15 residues. For the CDR3, the DNA is TGCAGCTACGACGGGGGCTCAAGCTCCTACAATGAGCAGTTCTTC. It translates to CSYDGGSSSYNEQFF.

This rearrangement joins TRBV5-8 to TRBJ1-6; 7 nucleotides agree with TRBD1. Germline lookup yields CDR1 SGHTS and CDR2 YDEGEE. This CDR3 has 15 amino acids. Germline trimming cut 4 bases from V and 7 bases from J; bases unmatched to any gene: 8. The CDR3 DNA is TGTGCCAGCAGCCAGGGACAGTTTTGGAATTCACCCCTCCACTTT. As protein: CASSQGQFWNSPLHF.

The rearrangement links TRBV30 to TRBJ2-7, with D uncertain. This CDR3 is 12 amino acids long. Germline V gene sequence: CDR1 GTSNPN, CDR2 SVGIG (reference sequence). V lost 4 bases and J 4 bases, leaving 11 bases between the germline ends. This chain's CDR3 is CAWTSDGYEQYF. The CDR3 DNA reads as TGTGCCTGGACCTCAGACGGGTACGAGCAGTACTTC.

CDR3 amino acids: CASSLDAGRDTQYF. CDR3 bases: TGTGCCAGCAGCTTGGACGCAGGGCGAGATACGCAGTATTTT. The rearrangement links TRBV5-6 to TRBJ2-3, with D possibly matching TRBD1 (5 bases). From germline, CDR1 is SGHDT and CDR2 YYEEEE. The CDR3 extends over 14 amino acids. Deletions cut 0 bases from V and 5 bases from J, with 10 bases between.

CDR3 amino acids: CASSQVVWGNTEAFF. In DNA, the CDR3 is TGTGCCAGCAGCCAAGTAGTATGGGGTAACACTGAAGCTTTCTTT. The V gene is TRBV14, the J gene TRBJ1-1; unclear D gene. Germline lookup yields CDR1 SGHDN and CDR2 FVKESK. V lost 1 base to trimming and J lost 2 bases, with 11 bases between them. CDR3 size: 15 residues.

The chain has TRBV6-1 and TRBJ2-1, with D tentatively TRBD1 or TRBD2 (6 bases each). This CDR3 has 15 amino acids. Germline V lookup: CDR1 MNHNS, CDR2 SASEGT. V gave up 10 bases and J gave up 8 bases, with 24 bases separating them. CDR3 sequence: CATSPGTRGKDEQFF. Here the CDR3 DNA reads TGTGCCACCTCCCCCGGGACACGGGGGAAGGATGAGCAGTTCTTC.

The chain uses TRBV19 and TRBJ1-4, with a tentative D call TRBD1 (5 bases). The length of the CDR3 is 13 residues. Germline V gene sequence: CDR1 LNHDA, CDR2 SQIVND (reference sequence). Between the trimmed V and J ends, which lost 4 bases and 8 bases, there was a span of 11 bases. The CDR3 region has the DNA TGTGCCAGTAGTAACCCGGACACCGAAAAACTGTTTTTT. Its protein product is CASSNPDTEKLFF.

The gene calls are TRBV18 and TRBJ1-3; no clear D. From germline, CDR1 is KGHSH and CDR2 LQKENI. The length of the CDR3 is 16 residues. V was clipped by 2 bases and J by 2 bases, with 13 bases between them. CDR3 sequence: CASSPSPSTTGNTIYF. The CDR3, as DNA: TGTGCCAGCTCACCATCACCGTCGACAACTGGAAACACCATATATTTT.

The gene calls are TRBV5-1 and TRBJ2-5; 10 nucleotides agree with TRBD2. After removal of 0 bases from V and 2 bases from J, the junction contained 10 bases not matched to a gene. Germline CDR1 reads SGHRS; CDR2 reads YFSETQ. This CDR3 comprises 18 residues. This chain's CDR3 is CASSLGRASGGLQETQYF. CDR3 nucleotide sequence: TGCGCCAGCAGCTTGGGAAGGGCTAGCGGGGGCTTACAAGAGACCCAGTACTTC.

The J gene is TRBJ1-1, the V gene TRBV19, with a weak D call TRBD1 (6 bases). CDR3 length: 14 residues. Germline assignment: CDR1 LNHDA and CDR2 SQIVND (reference sequence). The V and J ends lost 9 bases and 4 bases respectively, with 18 bases between them. CDR3 sequence: CASTMGAGSTEAFF. CDR3 in DNA: TGTGCCAGCACGATGGGGGCTGGGAGCACTGAAGCTTTCTTT.

This chain links TRBV11-2 with TRBJ2-7, with 7 nucleotides matching TRBD2. Looked up from germline, CDR1 is SGHAT and CDR2 is FQNNGV. Trimming took 7 bases from V and 5 from J; bases not matched to a gene: 11. The CDR3 loop spans 14 amino acids. DNA for the CDR3: TGTGCCAGCACTTCTAGCGGTACCGGCCACGAGCAGTACTTC. Translation gives CASTSSGTGHEQYF.

This clone was counted only a few times. This chain uses TRBV5-1 with TRBJ2-5; 7 nucleotides match TRBD2. Trimming removed 6 bases from V and 1 base from J; junction bases left unmatched: 6. CDR1 and CDR2 (germline): SGHRS, YFSETQ. CDR3 length: 14 residues. The CDR3, as DNA: TGCGCCAGCAAAGTCGGCGGGGGCCAAGAGACCCAGTACTTC. Translation gives CASKVGGGQETQYF. The complete variable domain, with remaining parts taken from reference TRBV5-1 and TRBJ2-5, reads KAGVTQTPRYLIKTRGQQVTLSCSPISGHRSVSWYQQTPGQGLQFLFEYFSETQRNKGNFPGRFSGRQFSNSRSEMNVSTLELGDSALYLCASKVGGGQETQYFGPGTRLLVL.

The chain couples TRBV11-2 to TRBJ1-5; the D is unclear. Deletions cut 1 base from V and 4 bases from J, with 5 bases between. Germline loops: CDR1 SGHAT, CDR2 FQNNGV. The CDR3 length is 13 residues. This chain's CDR3 is CASSLAGNQPQHF. CDR3 bases: TGTGCCAGCAGCTTAGCTGGGAATCAGCCCCAGCATTTT. Looking up the rest from reference TRBV11-2 and TRBJ1-5 gives the full variable domain: EAGVAQSPRYKIIEKRQSVAFWCNPISGHATLYWYQQILGQGPKLLIQFQNNGVVDDSQLPKDRFSAERLKGVDSTLKIQPAKLEDSAVYLCASSLAGNQPQHFGDGTRLSIL.